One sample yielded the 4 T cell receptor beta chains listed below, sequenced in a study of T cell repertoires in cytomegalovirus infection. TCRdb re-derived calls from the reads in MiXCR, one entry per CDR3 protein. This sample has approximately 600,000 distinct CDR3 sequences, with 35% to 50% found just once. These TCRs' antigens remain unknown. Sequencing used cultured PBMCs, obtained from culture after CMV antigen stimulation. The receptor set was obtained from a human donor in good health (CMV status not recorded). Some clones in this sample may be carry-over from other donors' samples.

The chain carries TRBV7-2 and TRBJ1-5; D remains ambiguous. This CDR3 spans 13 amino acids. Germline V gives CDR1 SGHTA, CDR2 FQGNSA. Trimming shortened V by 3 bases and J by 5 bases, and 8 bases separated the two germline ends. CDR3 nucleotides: TGTGCCAGCAGCTTCCGACCCGATCAGCCCCAGCATTTT. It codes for CASSFRPDQPQHF.

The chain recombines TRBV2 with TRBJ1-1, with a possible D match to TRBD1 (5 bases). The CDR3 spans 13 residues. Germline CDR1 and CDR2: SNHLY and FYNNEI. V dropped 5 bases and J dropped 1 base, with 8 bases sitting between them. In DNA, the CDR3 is TGTGCCAGCAGTCAGGACACGAACACTGAAGCTTTCTTT. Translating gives CASSQDTNTEAFF. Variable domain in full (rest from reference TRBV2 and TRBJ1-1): EPEVTQTPSHQVTQMGQEVILRCVPISNHLYFYWYRQILGQKVEFLVSFYNNEISEKSEIFDDQFSVERPDGSNFTLKIRSTKLEDSAMYFCASSQDTNTEAFFGQGTRLTVV.

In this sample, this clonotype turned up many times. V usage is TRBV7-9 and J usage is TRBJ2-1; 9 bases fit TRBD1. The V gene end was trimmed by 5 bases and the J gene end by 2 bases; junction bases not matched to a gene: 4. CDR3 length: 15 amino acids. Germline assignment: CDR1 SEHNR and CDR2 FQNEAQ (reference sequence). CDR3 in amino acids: CASSPDRGTYNEQFF. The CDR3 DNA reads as TGTGCCAGCAGCCCCGACAGGGGGACCTACAATGAGCAGTTCTTC.

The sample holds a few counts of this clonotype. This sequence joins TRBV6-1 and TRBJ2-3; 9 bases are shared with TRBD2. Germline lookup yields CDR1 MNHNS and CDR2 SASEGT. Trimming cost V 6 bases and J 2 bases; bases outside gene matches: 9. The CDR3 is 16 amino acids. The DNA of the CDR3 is TGTGCCAGCAGCTATAGCGGGGGCGATCTCACAGATACGCAGTATTTT. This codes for CASSYSGGDLTDTQYF.